Shown below are 29 T cell receptor beta chains from a single sample sequenced in a study of shared clonotypes between healthy human individuals. Measured with immunoSEQ multiplex PCR; TCRdb has only the in-frame clones, and not every one. This sample has about 1.5 million clones, with 96% found just once. What was sequenced was naive CD4+ T cells sorted from blood. Subset specified: CD45RA+ positively selected. These receptors were obtained from a man under 40 in good health.

Notes on this clone: This may be a read error: a much more frequent sequence differs by one nucleotide. Other nucleotide sequences in the sample specify the same CDR3. The rearrangement uses TRBV5-1 and TRBJ1-1; possibly TRBD1 for D (6 bases). Germline lookup yields CDR1 SGHRS and CDR2 YFSETQ. The CDR3 loop spans 17 amino acids. Trimming took 3 bases from V and 1 from J, leaving 19 bases between them. The CDR3 DNA is TGCGCCAGCAGCTCGAACCGCCCTCTAGGGGGGAACACTGAAGCTTTCTTT. Protein product: CASSSNRPLGGNTEAFF. Variable domain in full (rest from reference TRBV5-1 and TRBJ1-1): KAGVTQTPRYLIKTRGQQVTLSCSPISGHRSVSWYQQTPGQGLQFLFEYFSETQRNKGNFPGRFSGRQFSNSRSEMNVSTLELGDSALYLCASSSNRPLGGNTEAFFGQGTRLTVV.

The chain uses TRBV10-3 and TRBJ1-4, with D hard to call. The V end was cut by 0 bases, the J end by 0 bases, with 5 bases between. Germline V lookup: CDR1 ENHRY, CDR2 SYGVKD. The CDR3 has 15 amino acids. The CDR3 coding sequence is TGTGCCATCAGTGAGTCGATTCCAACTAATGAAAAACTGTTTTTT. The encoded protein is CAISESIPTNEKLFF.

This CDR3 reads CASSFVDRGSTEAFF. CDR3 coding DNA: TGTGCCAGCAGTTTTGTGGACAGGGGATCCACTGAAGCTTTCTTT. The chain has TRBV28 and TRBJ1-1, with 9 bases that match TRBD1. CDR1 is MDHEN, CDR2 SYDVKM, per germline. The CDR3 consists of 15 residues. Trimming removed 3 bases from V and 4 bases from J; junction bases left unmatched: 6.

The V gene is TRBV5-1, the J gene TRBJ2-3; TRBD2 is a possible D gene (5 bases). Germline CDR1 and CDR2: SGHRS and YFSETQ. The CDR3 covers 14 residues. The V and J ends lost 0 bases and 2 bases respectively, with 7 bases between them. The DNA of the CDR3 is TGCGCCAGCAGCTTGGTTCTAGCCACAGATACGCAGTATTTT. This sequence encodes CASSLVLATDTQYF. The whole variable domain, filled in from reference TRBV5-1 and TRBJ2-3, reads KAGVTQTPRYLIKTRGQQVTLSCSPISGHRSVSWYQQTPGQGLQFLFEYFSETQRNKGNFPGRFSGRQFSNSRSEMNVSTLELGDSALYLCASSLVLATDTQYFGPGTRLTVL.

The V and J genes are TRBV5-1 and TRBJ2-1; perhaps TRBD2 as D (5 bases). Germline loops: CDR1 SGHRS, CDR2 YFSETQ. V was pared by 0 bases and J by 7 bases, with 23 bases between. The CDR3 is 18 residues long. The chain's CDR3 is CASSLATPVWERTNEQFF. The CDR3 nucleotides read TGCGCCAGCAGCTTGGCTACCCCTGTGTGGGAAAGGACTAATGAGCAGTTCTTC.

The rearrangement links TRBV28 to TRBJ2-1; 11 bases align to TRBD2. The CDR3 has 15 amino acids. Germline V gene data show CDR1 as MDHEN and CDR2 as SYDVKM. V gave up 8 bases and J gave up 5 bases; unmatched junction bases: 8. In DNA, the CDR3 is TGTGCCAGCGGGACCTCGGGACTAGCGGACAATGAGCAGTTCTTC. Its protein product is CASGTSGLADNEQFF.

The rearrangement links TRBV11-3 to TRBJ1-3, with D unresolved. This CDR3 is 15 amino acids long. Germline lookup yields CDR1 SGHNT and CDR2 YENEEA. The V end was cut by 3 bases, the J end by 2 bases, with 11 bases between. This CDR3 is CASSFKAGTGNTIYF. The CDR3 region has the DNA TGTGCCAGCAGCTTCAAGGCCGGGACTGGAAACACCATATATTTT.

The chain combines TRBV5-6 with TRBJ2-3; D possibly corresponds to TRBD1 (6 bases). The CDR3 extends over 15 amino acids. Trimming cost V 0 bases and J 2 bases, with 10 bases left between them. Germline CDR1 reads SGHDT; CDR2 reads YYEEEE. The CDR3 spells CASSLGQGYTDTQYF. The CDR3 DNA reads TGTGCCAGCAGCTTGGGGCAGGGGTACACAGATACGCAGTATTTT. Filled out from reference TRBV5-6 and TRBJ2-3, the complete variable domain reads DAGVTQSPTHLIKTRGQQVTLRCSPKSGHDTVSWYQQALGQGPQFIFQYYEEEERQRGNFPDRFSGHQFPNYSSELNVNALLLGDSALYLCASSLGQGYTDTQYFGPGTRLTVL.

The genes are TRBV5-1 and TRBJ2-7; D may be TRBD2 (6 bases). Germline V CDR1 and CDR2: SGHRS, YFSETQ. Deletions cut 4 bases from V and 6 bases from J, with 14 bases between. The CDR3 is made up of 13 amino acids. The DNA for the CDR3 is TGCGCCAGCAGCGCATTGACTAGTTCCGAGCAGTACTTC. Its translation: CASSALTSSEQYF.

As DNA, the CDR3 is TGTGCCAGCATCCGGCGGGGCGGATCTCAAGAGACCCAGTACTTC. This sequence encodes CASIRRGGSQETQYF. V is TRBV7-2 and J is TRBJ2-5; D perhaps matches TRBD2 (6 bases). CDR3 length: 15 amino acids. Per the germline V gene, CDR1 is SGHTA and CDR2 is FQGNSA. The V gene lost 7 bases and the J gene lost 2 bases, with 17 bases spanning the gap.

This clone was recorded only once. V is TRBV10-3 and J is TRBJ1-1; weak D call: TRBD1 (5 bases). This CDR3 is built from 14 residues. Germline CDR1 ENHRY, CDR2 SYGVKD. Trimming took 3 bases from V and 7 from J, leaving 15 bases between them. CDR3 protein: CAISDKRGFNEAFF. The CDR3, as DNA: TGTGCCATCAGTGACAAAAGGGGCTTTAATGAAGCTTTCTTT.

V gene TRBV5-4 combines with J gene TRBJ2-2; D ambiguous. This CDR3 is 15 amino acids long. V was cut by 2 bases and J by 3 bases, with 11 bases left in between. Germline loops: CDR1 SGHNT, CDR2 YYREEE (reference sequence). CDR3 sequence: CASSFQNSDTGELFF. The CDR3 DNA reads TGTGCCAGCAGCTTTCAAAACAGTGACACCGGGGAGCTGTTTTTT.

The V call is TRBV6-5, the J call TRBJ1-1, with D unresolved. The CDR3 loop spans 13 amino acids. Germline values: CDR1 MNHEY, CDR2 SVGAGI. V lost 7 bases and J lost 1, with 10 bases in between. As DNA, the CDR3 is TGTGCCAGCAAAAAGACCCCGAACACTGAAGCTTTCTTT. The encoded protein is CASKKTPNTEAFF.

The rearrangement joins TRBV4-1 to TRBJ1-3; D gene uncertain. Germline V CDR1 and CDR2: MGHRA, YSYEKL. This CDR3 comprises 13 residues. V was pared by 6 bases and J by 0 bases, with 6 bases between. CDR3 loop: CASRVHSGNTIYF. As DNA, the CDR3 is TGCGCCAGCAGAGTGCACTCTGGAAACACCATATATTTT.

The chain has TRBV11-3 and TRBJ2-1; 11 nucleotides align to TRBD2. Trimming took 5 bases from V and 0 from J; bases not matched to a gene: 6. Looked up from germline, CDR1 is SGHNT and CDR2 is YENEEA. The CDR3 runs 17 residues. The CDR3 protein is CASSPFTSGSSYNEQFF. The CDR3 region has the DNA TGTGCCAGCAGCCCCTTTACTAGCGGGAGCTCCTACAATGAGCAGTTCTTC.

The CDR3 reads CASSPPEAGGPKDTQYF. DNA for the CDR3: TGTGCCAGCTCACCTCCCGAGGCGGGAGGCCCCAAGGATACGCAGTATTTT. The chain links TRBV18 to TRBJ2-3, with 8 bases identical to TRBD2. V lost 3 bases and J lost 6; bases outside the gene matches: 14. Per germline, CDR1 KGHSH and CDR2 LQKENI. The CDR3 is 17 residues long. The full variable domain, rest sourced from reference TRBV18 and TRBJ2-3, is NAGVMQNPRHLVRRRGQEARLRCSPMKGHSHVYWYRQLPEEGLKFMVYLQKENIIDESGMPKERFSAEFPKEGPSILRIQQVVRGDSAAYFCASSPPEAGGPKDTQYFGPGTRLTVL.

This chain joins TRBV5-4 and TRBJ2-6; no definite D call. In germline, CDR1 is SGHNT, CDR2 YYREEE (reference sequence). V was trimmed by 0 bases and J by 0 bases, leaving 10 bases between them. The CDR3 is 17 amino acids. CDR3 nucleotides: TGTGCCAGCAGCTTGGCCGTTGAAAGCTCTGGGGCCAACGTCCTGACTTTC. Protein sequence: CASSLAVESSGANVLTF.

A remark on this clone: This sample also contains other DNA sequences that code for the same CDR3. J is TRBJ2-7 and V is TRBV18; TRBD1 agrees at 9 bases. The CDR3 runs 14 residues. The germline V gene has CDR1 KGHSH and CDR2 LQKENI. J lost 4 bases, V lost 3 bases, and 4 bases had no gene match. The CDR3 loop is CASSPGTGRYEQYF. CDR3 DNA sequence: TGTGCCAGCTCACCCGGGACAGGGAGGTACGAGCAGTACTTC.

The chain is built from TRBV7-2 and TRBJ2-7, with 11 positions matching TRBD1. Germline V lookup: CDR1 SGHTA, CDR2 FQGNSA. With 3 bases clipped from V and 3 bases from J, the junction kept 4 bases outside the gene matches. This CDR3 is built from 15 residues. The CDR3 region has the DNA TGTGCCAGCAGCTTGGACAGGGGGCGCATCTACGAGCAGTACTTC. Protein product: CASSLDRGRIYEQYF.

This clone appeared a single time. Relative to the germline gene, one junction end is altered; a read error may explain this. V gene TRBV5-1 combines with J gene TRBJ1-1, with D tentatively TRBD1 (6 bases). This CDR3 region has 13 residues. Germline loops: CDR1 SGHRS, CDR2 YFSETQ. The CDR3 sequence is CASSFRDNIEAFF. The DNA for the CDR3 is TGCGCCAGCAGCTTCAGGGACAACATTGAAGCTTTCTTT.

The chain couples TRBV7-9 to TRBJ1-5; TRBD1 matches at 8 bases. The V and J ends lost 5 bases and 7 bases, in that order; junction bases with no gene match: 7. Germline V gene data show CDR1 as SEHNR and CDR2 as FQNEAQ (reference sequence). The CDR3 has 14 amino acids. DNA for the CDR3: TGTGCCAGCAGCCCGCAGGGGGCGACCCAGCCCCAGCATTTT. Translating it yields CASSPQGATQPQHF.

The chain joins TRBV9 to TRBJ2-3, with 8 bases fitting TRBD1. This CDR3 comprises 17 residues. With 0 bases clipped from V and 10 bases from J, the junction kept 16 bases outside the gene matches. CDR1 SGDLS and CDR2 YYNGEE come from the germline V gene. The CDR3 region is CASSVESGGTGGNPQYF. Written as DNA, the CDR3 is TGTGCCAGCAGCGTAGAAAGTGGAGGGACAGGTGGTAATCCGCAGTATTTT.

The chain couples TRBV29-1 to TRBJ2-2, with 11 bases matching TRBD1. The CDR3 loop spans 14 amino acids. Germline lookup yields CDR1 SQVTM and CDR2 ANQGSEA. V shed 8 bases, J shed 5 bases, and the junction held 7 bases outside the gene matches. CDR3 sequence reads: CSTPGQGVTGELFF. For the CDR3, the DNA is TGCAGCACTCCGGGACAGGGGGTTACCGGGGAGCTGTTTTTT.

This clone was picked up one time. V is TRBV9 and J is TRBJ2-4; a possible D gene is TRBD1 (5 bases). The germline V and J ends were trimmed by 4 bases and 0 bases, with 14 bases remaining between them. The CDR3 is made up of 16 amino acids. Germline V gene sequence: CDR1 SGDLS, CDR2 YYNGEE. CDR3 in DNA: TGTGCCAGCAGCATGGGGCAGGCTACAGCCAAAAACATTCAGTACTTC. This translates into CASSMGQATAKNIQYF.

The chain links TRBV7-8 to TRBJ1-2; no reliable D call. Germline CDR1 SGHVS, CDR2 FQNEAQ. Trimming shortened V by 5 bases and J by 5 bases, and 15 bases separated the two germline ends. The length of the CDR3 is 14 residues. The CDR3 DNA reads TGTGCCAGCAGCCCCGGGAACGGACCGTATGGCTACACCTTC. As protein: CASSPGNGPYGYTF.

The chain is built from TRBV2 and TRBJ2-3; TRBD2 is a possible D gene (5 bases). Per the germline V gene, CDR1 is SNHLY and CDR2 is FYNNEI. The CDR3 has 16 residues. Trimming removed 1 base from V and 2 bases from J, with 13 bases in between. The CDR3 nucleotides are TGTGCCAGCAGTGAAGTTATCCGGGGTCACACAGATACGCAGTATTTT. Translation: CASSEVIRGHTDTQYF.

The chain couples TRBV10-1 to TRBJ2-2, with a possible D match to TRBD2 (7 bases). Germline lookup yields CDR1 WNHNN and CDR2 SYGVQD (reference sequence). The CDR3 has 17 residues. Trimming removed 3 bases from V and 1 base from J, with 15 bases in between. The CDR3 region has the DNA TGCGCCAGCAGTGATAGGGGGGGTGTCAGGAACACCGGGGAGCTGTTTTTT. This codes for CASSDRGGVRNTGELFF.

The chain combines TRBV25-1 with TRBJ2-3; maybe TRBD2 (5 bases). Germline V lookup: CDR1 MGHDK, CDR2 SYGVNS. The CDR3 runs 15 residues. Trimming took 1 base from V and 4 from J, leaving 12 bases between them. CDR3 sequence: CASSEFAAVADTQYF. In DNA, the CDR3 is TGTGCCAGCAGTGAATTCGCAGCGGTGGCAGATACGCAGTATTTT.

The gene calls are TRBV27 and TRBJ2-1, with 11 bases identical to TRBD2. CDR3 length: 16 amino acids. With 6 bases clipped from V and 0 bases from J, the junction kept 4 bases outside the gene matches. In germline, CDR1 is MNHEY, CDR2 SMNVEV (reference sequence). CDR3 in DNA: TGTGCCAGCAGCCGACTAGCGGGATCCTCCTACAATGAGCAGTTCTTC. It yields the protein CASSRLAGSSYNEQFF.